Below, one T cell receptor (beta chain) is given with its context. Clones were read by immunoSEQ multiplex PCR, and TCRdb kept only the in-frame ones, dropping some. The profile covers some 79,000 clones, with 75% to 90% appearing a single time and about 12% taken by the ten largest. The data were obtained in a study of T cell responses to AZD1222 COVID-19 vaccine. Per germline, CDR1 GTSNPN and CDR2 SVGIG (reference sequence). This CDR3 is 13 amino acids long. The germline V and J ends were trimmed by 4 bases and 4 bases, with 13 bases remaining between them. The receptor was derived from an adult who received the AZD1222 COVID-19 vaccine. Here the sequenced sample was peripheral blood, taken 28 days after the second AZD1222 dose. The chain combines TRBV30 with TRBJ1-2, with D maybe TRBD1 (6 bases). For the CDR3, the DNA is TGTGCCTGGAACGGACAGACCACCTATGGCTACACCTTC. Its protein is CAWNGQTTYGYTF. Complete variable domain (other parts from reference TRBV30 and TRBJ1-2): SQTIHQWPATLVQPVGSPLSLECTVEGTSNPNLYWYRQAAGRGLQLLFYSVGIGQISSEVPQNLSASRPQDRQFILSSKKLLLSDSGFYLCAWNGQTTYGYTFGSGTRLTVV.